The clone carrying this TCR beta chain has ten or more counts. Antigen unknown. This entry is derived from a study of T-cell memory formation after mild COVID-19. The overall study: TCR clusters were mostly confined to one donor each. Study conclusions and caveats: Clones that contracted clustered mainly in CM and EM if CD4+ and in EMRA if CD8+. Clones that got smaller from day 15 to 85 had even CD4/CD8, while clones growing later tipped toward CD4+. Still unconfirmed is whether the second-wave clones peaking on day 37 recognized SARS-CoV-2.

MiXCR, run by TCRdb on the 5' RACE reads, gives a single entry per CDR3 protein. The repertoire has just under 150,000 distinct CDR3 sequences, about 5.7% of them found once; the top ten carry approximately 2.2%. Germline CDR1 and CDR2: MNHNS and SASEGT. The CDR3 extends over 14 amino acids. Trimming pared 6 bases from V and 0 bases from J, leaving 8 bases between. This clonotype originated in an adult woman who had mild COVID-19 (a few samples of this study predate the infection). Cell type and time point are not known. Sequences were obtained from PBMCs or a T cell subset sorted from them (not recorded which). The J gene is TRBJ2-2, the V gene TRBV6-1; D unclear. CDR3 in amino acids: CASSSGSNTGELFF. DNA of the CDR3: TGTGCCAGCAGCTCCGGGTCGAACACCGGGGAGCTGTTTTTT.